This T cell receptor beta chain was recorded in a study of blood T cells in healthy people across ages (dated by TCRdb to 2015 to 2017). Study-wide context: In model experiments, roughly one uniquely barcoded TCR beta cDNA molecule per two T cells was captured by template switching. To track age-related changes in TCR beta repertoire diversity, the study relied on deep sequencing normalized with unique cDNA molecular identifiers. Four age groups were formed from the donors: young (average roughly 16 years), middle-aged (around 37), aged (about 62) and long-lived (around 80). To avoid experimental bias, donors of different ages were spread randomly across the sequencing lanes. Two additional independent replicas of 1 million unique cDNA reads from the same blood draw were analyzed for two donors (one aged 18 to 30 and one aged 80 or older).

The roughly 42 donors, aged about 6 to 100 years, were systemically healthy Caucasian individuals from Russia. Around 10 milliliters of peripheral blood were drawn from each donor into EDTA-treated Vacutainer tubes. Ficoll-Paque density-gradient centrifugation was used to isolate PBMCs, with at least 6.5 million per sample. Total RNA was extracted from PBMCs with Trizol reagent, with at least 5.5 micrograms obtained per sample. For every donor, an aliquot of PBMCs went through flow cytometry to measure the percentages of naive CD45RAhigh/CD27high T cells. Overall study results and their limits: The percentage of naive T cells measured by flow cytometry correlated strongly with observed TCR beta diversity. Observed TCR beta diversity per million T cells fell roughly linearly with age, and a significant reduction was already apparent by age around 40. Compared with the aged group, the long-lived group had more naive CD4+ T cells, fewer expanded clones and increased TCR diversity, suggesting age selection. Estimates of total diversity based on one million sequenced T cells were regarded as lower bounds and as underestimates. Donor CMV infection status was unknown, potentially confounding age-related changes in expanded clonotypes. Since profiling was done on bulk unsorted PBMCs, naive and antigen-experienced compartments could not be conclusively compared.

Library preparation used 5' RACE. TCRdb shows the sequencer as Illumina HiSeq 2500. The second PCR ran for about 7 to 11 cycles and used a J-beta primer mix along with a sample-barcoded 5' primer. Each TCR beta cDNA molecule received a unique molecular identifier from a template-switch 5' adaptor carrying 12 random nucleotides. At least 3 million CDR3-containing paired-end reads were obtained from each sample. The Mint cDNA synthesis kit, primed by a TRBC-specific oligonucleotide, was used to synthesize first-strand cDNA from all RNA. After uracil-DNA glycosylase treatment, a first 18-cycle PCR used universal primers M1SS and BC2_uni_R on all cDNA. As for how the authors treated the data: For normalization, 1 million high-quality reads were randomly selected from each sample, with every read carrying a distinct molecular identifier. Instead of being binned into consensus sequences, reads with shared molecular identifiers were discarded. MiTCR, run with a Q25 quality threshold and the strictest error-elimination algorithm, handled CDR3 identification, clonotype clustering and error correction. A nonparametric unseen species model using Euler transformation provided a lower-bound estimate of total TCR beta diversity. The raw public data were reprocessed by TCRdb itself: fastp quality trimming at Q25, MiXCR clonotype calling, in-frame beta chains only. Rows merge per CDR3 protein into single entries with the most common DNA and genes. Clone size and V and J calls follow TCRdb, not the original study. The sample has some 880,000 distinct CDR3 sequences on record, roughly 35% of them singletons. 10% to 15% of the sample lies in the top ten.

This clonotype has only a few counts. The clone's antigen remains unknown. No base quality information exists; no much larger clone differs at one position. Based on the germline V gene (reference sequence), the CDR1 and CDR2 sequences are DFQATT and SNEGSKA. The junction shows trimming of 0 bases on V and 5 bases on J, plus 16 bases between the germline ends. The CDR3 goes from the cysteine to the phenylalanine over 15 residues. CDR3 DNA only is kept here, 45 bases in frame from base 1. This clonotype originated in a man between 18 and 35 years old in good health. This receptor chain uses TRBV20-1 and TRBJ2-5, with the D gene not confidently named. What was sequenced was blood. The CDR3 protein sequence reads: CSARDLRAVRETQYF. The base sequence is TGCAGTGCTAGAGATCTACGGGCAGTCCGGGAGACCCAGTACTTC.